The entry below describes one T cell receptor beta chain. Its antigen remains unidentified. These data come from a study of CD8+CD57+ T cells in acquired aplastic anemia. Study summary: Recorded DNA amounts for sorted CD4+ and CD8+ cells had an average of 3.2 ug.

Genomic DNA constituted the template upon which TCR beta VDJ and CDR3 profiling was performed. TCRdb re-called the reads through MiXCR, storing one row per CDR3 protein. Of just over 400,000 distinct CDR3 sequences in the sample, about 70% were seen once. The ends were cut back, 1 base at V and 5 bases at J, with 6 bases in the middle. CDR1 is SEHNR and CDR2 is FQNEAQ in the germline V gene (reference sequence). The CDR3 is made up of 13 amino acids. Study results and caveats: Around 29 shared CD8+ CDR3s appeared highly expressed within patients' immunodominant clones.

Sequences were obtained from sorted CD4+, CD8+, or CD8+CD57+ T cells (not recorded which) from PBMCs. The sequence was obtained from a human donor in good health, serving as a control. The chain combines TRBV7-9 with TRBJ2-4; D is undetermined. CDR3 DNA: TGTGCCAGCAGCTTAGGATGGGAAAACATTCAGTACTTC. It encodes CASSLGWENIQYF.